A selection of T cell receptor beta chains follows, all from one sample in a study of CD8+CD57+ T cells in acquired aplastic anemia. TCRdb re-analysed the reads in MiXCR, keeping a single row per CDR3 protein. The data hold approximately 95,000 distinct CDR3 sequences, with about 63% observed a single time. Sequenced material: sorted CD4+, CD8+, or CD8+CD57+ T cells (not recorded which) from PBMCs. The receptors come from a human donor with aplastic anemia. Both conserved end residues are trimmed from each CDR3.

v_call	j_call	cdr3_aa
TRBV19	TRBJ2-7	ASSTQTGEKH
TRBV5-4	TRBJ1-1	ASSLVGRLEAF
TRBV20-1	TRBJ2-7	SARKAGLGYEQY
TRBV20-1	TRBJ1-2	SARGDSNYGYT
TRBV15	TRBJ2-1	ATSRDNQKQF
TRBV19	TRBJ2-7	ASSSQTGSYEQY
TRBV20-1	TRBJ2-7	SARDFTGAGGDSYEQY
TRBV20-1	TRBJ2-7	SATNGGDPSDEQY
TRBV12-3/TRBV12-4	TRBJ2-1	ASSPTGHQRNEQF
TRBV7-8	TRBJ2-7	ASSLSGTVLSYEQY
TRBV7-8	TRBJ2-7	ASSFTEYEQY
TRBV2	TRBJ1-2	ASSETPRGGYT
TRBV20-1	TRBJ1-2	SAPLSTNYGYT
TRBV9	TRBJ2-7	ASSAGTGGTGQY
TRBV24-1	TRBJ1-1	ATSEGRENTEAF
TRBV11-2	TRBJ2-7	ASSLDEQDPGHEQY
TRBV2	TRBJ1-5	ASSVRGSNQPQH
TRBV20-1	TRBJ2-7	SAEGQGNEQY
TRBV19	TRBJ1-6	ASSTGISPLH
TRBV20-1	TRBJ2-7	SGGTPTYEQY
TRBV12-3/TRBV12-4	TRBJ1-5	ASRWDRGPQH
TRBV9	TRBJ1-4	ASATDNEKLF
TRBV2	TRBJ1-5	ASRGIAYSNQPQH
TRBV29-1	TRBJ1-3	SVGTEYSGNTIY
TRBV24-1	TRBJ2-2	ATSVGAGNTGELF
TRBV15	TRBJ1-5	ATSTSQGVQPQH
TRBV6-1	TRBJ2-3	ASSPVGADTQY
TRBV19	TRBJ2-3	ASSIASGGPDTQY
TRBV20-1	TRBJ2-3	SARGVTGARPDTQY
TRBV7-9	TRBJ2-7	ASSLESEQY
TRBV19	TRBJ2-7	ASSETGKSSYEQY
TRBV2	TRBJ1-4	ASTHDSATNEKLF
TRBV9	TRBJ2-3	ASSVESAGGDTDTQY
TRBV20-1	TRBJ2-5	SAGGKETQY
TRBV5-1	TRBJ1-6	ASSLAGYGSPLH
TRBV7-3	TRBJ2-1	ASSLERGASSNEQF
TRBV19	TRBJ1-6	AIGDTVNSPLH
TRBV7-9	TRBJ2-7	ASSARDTGPYEQY
TRBV6-5	TRBJ2-7	AAAEQY
TRBV4-2	TRBJ2-7	ASSQPGEGLLSYEQY
TRBV15	TRBJ1-3	ATSRDSTFGNTIY
TRBV19	-	ASSSGRQETQY
TRBV10-3	TRBJ2-3	AIRGTSGGQYTDTQY
TRBV10-3	TRBJ2-7	AISARDFVYEQY
TRBV6-1	TRBJ2-1	ASSEIGGTTYNEQF
TRBV20-1	TRBJ2-1	SATAPERYNEQF
TRBV25-1	TRBJ2-1	ASSLGGRGYNEQF